The 8 T cell receptor beta chains given below trace back to one sample, sequenced in a study of T cells in localized non-small cell lung cancer. Profiled with immunoSEQ multiplex PCR; TCRdb holds only in-frame clones, not every one. Of about 79,000 clones listed, approximately 84% are singletons. The material was peripheral blood, obtained before any cancer treatment. The receptors were sampled from a female donor older than 55 with stage I lung adenocarcinoma.

The rearrangement joins TRBV6-1 to TRBJ2-7; possible D gene TRBD2, 6 bases. V was shortened by 2 bases and J by 3 bases, with 14 bases between the two germline ends. Germline CDR1 reads MNHNS; CDR2 reads SASEGT. CDR3 length equals 15 residues. The CDR3 reads CASSENPREDYEQYF. In DNA, the CDR3 is TGTGCCAGCAGTGAAAATCCCAGGGAGGACTACGAGCAGTACTTC.

The V and J genes are TRBV2 and TRBJ2-1; D remains ambiguous. In germline, CDR1 is SNHLY, CDR2 FYNNEI. The V gene lost 3 bases and the J gene lost 4 bases, with 1 base spanning the gap. CDR3 length: 11 residues. CDR3: CASSEYNEQFF. Here the CDR3 DNA reads TGTGCCAGCAGTGAGTACAATGAGCAGTTCTTC.

The rearrangement joins TRBV6-5 to TRBJ1-5, with TRBD1 as a possible D gene (6 bases). The germline gives CDR1 MNHEY, CDR2 SVGAGI. Trimming took off 1 base at V and 6 bases at J, with 10 bases between the two ends. This CDR3 contains 14 residues. In nucleotides, the CDR3 is TGTGCCAGCAGTTACTGGAAAGGGGGTCAGCCCCAGCATTTT. Translated: CASSYWKGGQPQHF.

This chain joins TRBV6-6 and TRBJ2-3; a weak D match, TRBD2 (5 bases). The CDR3 sequence is 14 residues long. V lost 4 bases and J lost 3, with 11 bases in between. CDR1 and CDR2 (germline): MNHNY, SVGAGI (reference sequence). In DNA, the CDR3 is TGTGCCAGCAGTTCCCCCCCGGGGACAGATACGCAGTATTTT. As protein: CASSSPPGTDTQYF.

V and J are TRBV30 and TRBJ2-1; 7 bases agree with TRBD2. V lost 4 bases to trimming and J lost 9 bases; unmatched junction nucleotides: 18. CDR3 length: 16 residues. The germline gives CDR1 GTSNPN, CDR2 SVGIG (reference sequence). DNA for the CDR3: TGTGCCTGGAAAAAGGCCGGCGGCGGGAGAGGAGGTGAGCAGTTCTTC. Encoded protein: CAWKKAGGGRGGEQFF.

CDR3 coding DNA: TGTGCCAGCAGCTCTACAGGGTCTCGGACAAATGAGCAGTTCTTC. Translated, it gives CASSSTGSRTNEQFF. V is TRBV11-2 and J is TRBJ2-1, with a possible D match to TRBD1 (6 bases). From germline, CDR1 is SGHAT and CDR2 FQNNGV. The CDR3 runs to 15 residues. Trimming shortened V by 4 bases and J by 7 bases, and 17 bases separated the two germline ends.

This clone was picked up one time. The chain links TRBV5-1 to TRBJ1-1, with 10 bases that match TRBD1. The CDR3 covers 16 residues. The V segment lost 0 bases and the J segment 1 base; nucleotides outside the gene matches: 3. In germline, CDR1 is SGHRS, CDR2 YFSETQ. The CDR3 DNA reads as TGCGCCAGCAGCTTGGGGGACAGGGGCTCGAACACTGAAGCTTTCTTT. It translates to CASSLGDRGSNTEAFF.

CDR3 nucleotide sequence: TGTGCCAGCAGCTTGGCTTCCGGGGCCTTTCTCCGATATGGCTACACCTTC. Translating gives CASSLASGAFLRYGYTF. The chain has TRBV5-8 and TRBJ1-2; D might be TRBD1 (5 bases). CDR3 length: 17 amino acids. The germline CDR1 and CDR2 sequences are SGHTS and YDEGEE. V lost 0 bases and J lost 5, with 20 bases in between.